A selection of T cell receptor beta chains follows, all from one sample in a study of regulatory T cells in long-lasting Graves disease. TCRdb independently ran MiXCR on the multiplex PCR reads; one entry per CDR3 protein. The table has about 470,000 distinct CDR3 sequences, 20% to 25% seen once. The sequencing used peripheral blood mononuclear cells (PBMCs), collected when the disease was refractory, from a patient treated with antithyroid drugs. The receptors come from a female donor with Graves disease. Each CDR3 is given with its conserved first and last residue. The D gene is left open where the match is weak. Clone size is given for some rows only: seen once, a few or many times, or a class if the clone is expanded.

TRBV15	20	TRBD1	TRBJ1-5	many	CATSPHPGQGAQIGNQPQHF	TGTGCCACCAGCCCGCACCCGGGACAGGGGGCTCAAATCGGCAATCAGCCCCAGCATTTT
TRBV28	14	NA	TRBJ1-3	many	CASSLLGSGNTIYF	TGTGCCAGCAGTTTATTAGGGTCTGGAAACACCATATATTTT
TRBV28	14	NA	TRBJ2-1	NA	CASSLLTQLDEQFF	TGTGCCAGCAGTTTGCTAACCCAACTAGATGAGCAGTTCTTC
TRBV28	18	NA	TRBJ1-5	many	CASSRPGEGKRSNQPQHF	TGTGCCAGCAGTCGACCCGGGGAGGGAAAAAGGAGCAATCAGCCCCAGCATTTT
TRBV12-3/TRBV12-4	17	TRBD2	TRBJ2-4	NA	CASSFSSGGARGNIQYF	TGTGCCAGCAGTTTCTCTAGCGGGGGGGCCAGAGGAAACATTCAGTACTTC
TRBV28	16	NA	TRBJ1-2	many	CASSLVGGQQFYGYTF	TGTGCCAGCAGTTTAGTAGGGGGGCAGCAGTTCTATGGCTACACCTTC
TRBV12-3/TRBV12-4	13	NA	TRBJ2-1	NA	CASSTGFHNEQFF	TGTGCCAGCAGCACAGGGTTCCACAATGAGCAGTTCTTC
TRBV28	15	NA	TRBJ2-2	many	CASTPGHANTGELFF	TGTGCCAGCACCCCAGGCCACGCGAACACCGGGGAGCTGTTTTTT
TRBV4-1	15	NA	TRBJ2-7	NA	CASSPPIGGAYEQYF	TGCGCCAGCAGCCCCCCGATTGGGGGGGCTTACGAGCAGTACTTC
TRBV6-1	17	NA	TRBJ2-5	many	CASSEAGVGGGQETQYF	TGTGCCAGCAGTGAAGCGGGGGTGGGAGGGGGCCAAGAGACCCAGTACTTC
TRBV5-1	18	TRBD2	TRBJ2-3	NA	CASSPSSRTSGGTDTQYF	TGCGCCAGCAGCCCATCTTCCCGGACTAGCGGGGGCACAGATACGCAGTATTTT
TRBV20-1	13	NA	TRBJ2-5	many	CSAISGGQETQYF	TGCAGTGCTATTAGCGGAGGCCAAGAGACCCAGTACTTC
TRBV15	14	NA	TRBJ1-5	many	CATSKDGSNQPQHF	TGTGCCACCAGTAAGGACGGAAGCAATCAGCCCCAGCATTTT
TRBV2	13	TRBD1	TRBJ2-7	few	CASKRTGGYEQYF	TGTGCCAGCAAACGGACAGGGGGCTACGAGCAGTACTTC
TRBV6-5	16	TRBD1	TRBJ1-4	many	CASSFRRQGRHEKLFF	TGTGCCAGCAGTTTCCGGCGACAGGGGAGGCATGAAAAACTGTTTTTT
TRBV4-1	13	TRBD1	TRBJ1-1	few	CASSQGDRREAFF	TGCGCCAGCAGCCAGGGGGACAGACGGGAAGCTTTCTTT
TRBV12-3/TRBV12-4	16	NA	TRBJ2-3	NA	CASSPLNSGSTDTQYF	TGTGCCAGCAGCCCACTTAATAGCGGTAGCACAGATACGCAGTATTTT
TRBV7-9	17	NA	TRBJ2-4	few	CASSLASGNRIENIQYF	TGTGCCAGCAGCTTAGCGTCGGGGAATAGGATCGAAAACATTCAGTACTTC
TRBV5-1	14	NA	TRBJ1-2	many	CASSLQGGDGGYTF	TGCGCCAGCAGCTTACAGGGAGGTGACGGTGGCTACACCTTC
TRBV29-1	13	NA	TRBJ2-7	NA	CSVKGPGRYEQYF	TGCAGCGTCAAGGGGCCAGGCCGCTACGAGCAGTACTTC
TRBV2	14	TRBD1	TRBJ1-2	many	CASSTTDRGNGYTF	TGTGCCAGCAGCACTACGGACAGGGGGAATGGCTACACCTTC
TRBV20-1	11	NA	TRBJ2-2	many	CSATPGGELFF	TGCAGTGCAACGCCTGGGGGGGAGCTGTTTTTT
TRBV12-3/TRBV12-4	15	NA	TRBJ1-3	NA	CASSLRGPSGNTIYF	TGTGCCAGCAGCCTCCGCGGGCCCTCTGGAAACACCATATATTTT
TRBV13	15	NA	TRBJ1-2	few	CASSLGASRAYGYTF	TGTGCCAGCAGCTTAGGGGCATCCCGCGCCTATGGCTACACCTTC
TRBV10-3	16	NA	TRBJ2-4	NA	CAISESKGLDLNIQYF	TGTGCCATCAGTGAGTCGAAGGGGCTCGACCTAAACATTCAGTACTTC
TRBV12-3/TRBV12-4	13	NA	TRBJ1-1	many	CASSLLGGREAFF	TGTGCCAGCAGTTTATTGGGGGGCCGGGAAGCTTTCTTT
TRBV5-1	15	TRBD1	TRBJ2-1	once	CASSPPGQGATEQFF	TGCGCCAGCAGCCCTCCGGGACAGGGGGCGACTGAGCAGTTCTTC
TRBV11-2	16	NA	TRBJ1-4	many	CASSPTPRPTNEKLFF	TGTGCCAGCAGCCCCACACCCAGACCAACTAATGAAAAACTGTTTTTT
TRBV7-3	15	TRBD2	TRBJ2-5	many	CASSWTSGGGETQYF	TGTGCCAGCAGCTGGACTAGCGGGGGCGGAGAGACCCAGTACTTC
TRBV28	11	NA	TRBJ2-2	many	CASSYKGELFF	TGTGCCAGCAGCTACAAAGGGGAGCTGTTTTTT
TRBV6-5	15	NA	TRBJ2-7	few	CASSYSGRRPYEQYF	TGTGCCAGCAGTTACTCGGGACGGAGACCGTACGAGCAGTACTTC
TRBV7-9	14	NA	TRBJ1-2	NA	CASSLAESNYGYTF	TGTGCCAGCAGCTTAGCTGAATCTAACTATGGCTACACCTTC
TRBV3-1	15	TRBD1	TRBJ1-2	many	CASSQEGQWGYGYTF	TGTGCCAGCAGCCAAGAGGGACAGTGGGGATATGGCTACACCTTC
TRBV28	14	TRBD1	TRBJ1-2	many	CASSLLGQDYGYTF	TGTGCCAGCAGTTTATTGGGACAGGACTATGGCTACACCTTC
TRBV12-3/TRBV12-4	14	NA	TRBJ2-7	many	CASMQTGALYEQYF	TGTGCCAGCATGCAGACGGGAGCCCTCTACGAGCAGTACTTC
TRBV5-1	16	NA	TRBJ2-5	NA	CASSLEYGEDQETQYF	TGCGCCAGCAGCTTGGAATACGGGGAAGACCAAGAGACCCAGTACTTC
TRBV6-2/TRBV6-3	16	NA	TRBJ2-1	NA	CASARGGGRNYNEQFF	TGTGCCAGCGCCCGAGGGGGCGGGAGGAACTACAATGAGCAGTTCTTC
TRBV12-3/TRBV12-4	13	NA	TRBJ2-5	few	CASSGGPEETQYF	TGTGCCAGCAGTGGAGGGCCTGAGGAGACCCAGTACTTC